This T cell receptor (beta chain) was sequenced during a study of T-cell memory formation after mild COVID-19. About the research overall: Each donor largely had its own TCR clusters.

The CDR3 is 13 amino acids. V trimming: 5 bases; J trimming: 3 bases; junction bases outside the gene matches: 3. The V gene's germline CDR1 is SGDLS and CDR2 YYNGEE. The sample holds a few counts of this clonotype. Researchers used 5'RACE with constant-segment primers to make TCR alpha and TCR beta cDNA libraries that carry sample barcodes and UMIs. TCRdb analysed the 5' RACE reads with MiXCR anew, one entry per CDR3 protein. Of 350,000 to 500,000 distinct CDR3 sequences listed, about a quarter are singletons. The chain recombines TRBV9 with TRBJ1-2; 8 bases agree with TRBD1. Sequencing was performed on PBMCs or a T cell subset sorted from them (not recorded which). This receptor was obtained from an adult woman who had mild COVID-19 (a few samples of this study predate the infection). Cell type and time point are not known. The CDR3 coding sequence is TGTGCCAGCAGAGGACAGGGCGACTATGGCTACACCTTC. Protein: CASRGQGDYGYTF.